Below, 8 T cell receptor beta chains from the same sample are listed, as sequenced in a study of blood T cell repertoires in COVID-19. The method was immunoSEQ multiplex PCR; TCRdb's version includes in-frame clones alone and lacks a portion of them. The table includes about 250,000 clones, 65% to 90% detected once. The specimen was PBMCs or T cells enriched from blood (not recorded which). Receptor source: a woman in her forties or fifties with acute COVID-19.

This chain links TRBV2 with TRBJ1-5; 8 bases align to TRBD1. The trim removed 5 bases at V and 3 bases at J, leaving 6 bases unmatched. CDR3 length: 15 amino acids. The germline gives CDR1 SNHLY, CDR2 FYNNEI. The CDR3 DNA is TGTGCCAGCAGTATGACAGGGGATCCCAATCAGCCCCAGCATTTT. This translates into CASSMTGDPNQPQHF.

The chain has TRBV3-1 (or the pseudogene TRBV3-2) and TRBJ2-7; 8 bases are shared with TRBD1. CDR1 and CDR2 from the germline V gene are LGHDT and YNNKEL (reference sequence). There are 13 residues in the CDR3. Trimming cost V 5 bases and J 12 bases; bases outside gene matches: 12. This CDR3 reads CASSVTGDFTPYF. The CDR3 DNA reads TGTGCCAGCAGCGTGACAGGGGACTTCACCCCGTACTTC.

The V and J genes are TRBV6-2 or TRBV6-3 and TRBJ2-2, with D possibly matching TRBD1 (5 bases). The CDR3 has 13 amino acids. Germline assignment: CDR1 MNHEY and CDR2 SVGEGT. V was pared by 5 bases and J by 6 bases, with 10 bases between. The chain's CDR3 is CASSRTSSGELFF. The CDR3 DNA is TGTGCCAGCAGTCGGACATCTTCCGGGGAGCTGTTTTTT.

The V call is TRBV2, the J call TRBJ2-7; D perhaps matches TRBD1 (6 bases). V lost 8 bases and J 2 bases, leaving 7 bases between the germline ends. The CDR3 runs 11 residues. Looked up from germline, CDR1 is SNHLY and CDR2 is FYNNEI. CDR3 bases: TGTGCCAGCCGGACAGCCTACGAGCAGTACTTC. Protein: CASRTAYEQYF.

The chain recombines TRBV5-6 with TRBJ2-1; possibly TRBD2 for D (5 bases). Germline V CDR1 and CDR2: SGHDT, YYEEEE. This CDR3 has 15 amino acids. With 2 bases removed from V and 4 bases from J, the gap between germline ends came to 13 bases. The CDR3 is CASSFGVGAYNEQFF. DNA of the CDR3: TGTGCCAGCAGCTTCGGTGTGGGAGCTTACAATGAGCAGTTCTTC.

This clone was recorded a few times. DNA of the CDR3: TGTGCCAGCGGAGGGGGGGTAGGGACCGGTGGCTACACCTTC. It encodes CASGGGVGTGGYTF. The chain carries TRBV3-1 (or the pseudogene TRBV3-2) and TRBJ1-2, with a weak D call TRBD1 (6 bases). Germline lookup yields CDR1 LGHDT and CDR2 YNNKEL (reference sequence). This CDR3 has 14 residues. V lost 8 bases and J 7 bases, leaving 20 bases between the germline ends.

The V gene is TRBV7-9, the J gene TRBJ1-1; D gene uncertain. CDR1 and CDR2 (germline): SEHNR, FQNEAQ (reference sequence). The germline V and J ends were trimmed by 6 bases and 0 bases, with 8 bases remaining between them. This CDR3 spans 13 amino acids. In nucleotides, the CDR3 is TGTGCCAGCAGTCTAGTTCTGAACACTGAAGCTTTCTTT. As protein: CASSLVLNTEAFF.

The genes are TRBV11-2 and TRBJ2-4; 12 nucleotides align to TRBD2. Germline V lookup: CDR1 SGHAT, CDR2 FQNNGV. The CDR3 is 19 amino acids. The J segment lost 1 base and the V segment lost 5 bases, leaving 12 bases of the junction unmatched. The CDR3 bases are TGTGCCAGCAGCCCACGCCCTAGCGGGGGGGCCCTGGCCAAAAACATTCAGTACTTC. Protein: CASSPRPSGGALAKNIQYF.